This TCR beta chain is drawn from a study of T-cell reconstitution after alpha-beta-depleted transplantation in children. Study results and caveats: A year had passed since transplant, and T-cell counts and diversity by then came mostly from newly produced T cells.

This clonotype was observed at least ten times. Its antigen is currently unknown. As it was prepared, the TCRbeta library received unique molecular identifiers. TCRdb processed the PCR reads anew with MiXCR; each CDR3 protein has one entry. Of some 300,000 distinct CDR3 sequences in the sample, roughly 7.8% were seen once. Looked up from germline, CDR1 is ENHRY and CDR2 is SYGVKD. The CDR3 has 14 amino acids. V was trimmed by 6 bases and J by 3 bases, leaving 14 bases between them. The sequence derives from a female patient aged 2 to 10 who had a stem cell transplant for Fanconi anemia, so the T cells may come from the graft donor. The genes are TRBV10-3 and TRBJ1-1, with D possibly TRBD1 on 5 matching bases. This material consisted of peripheral blood, taken 360 days after TCRalphabeta/CD19-depleted stem cell transplant. The CDR3 DNA follows: TGTGCCATCAGGCCCTCGGGGGGTGACACTGAAGCTTTCTTT. Residues: CAIRPSGGDTEAFF.